The sequence of this T cell receptor beta chain was determined in a study of blood T cell repertoires in COVID-19. Germline V gene data show CDR1 as MNHEY and CDR2 as SMNVEV (reference sequence). This CDR3 comprises 13 residues. Unmatched junction bases numbered 0, after V lost 2 bases and J lost 6 bases. Authors' analysis steps: Estimates of nucleated cell counts were drawn from the amplification of reference gene primers. Produced via immunoSEQ multiplex PCR; TCRdb's table is partial and in-frame only. The DNA gave D and trimming, while V, J and clone size come from that table. The table includes under 15,000 clones, around 78% detected once.

This rearrangement joins TRBV27 to TRBJ2-2, with 7 bases identical to TRBD2. This receptor was taken from a human donor in a cohort sampled during active COVID-19. Sequenced material: peripheral blood. The CDR3 coding sequence is TGTGCCAGCAGTTTAGGGAGGGCCGGGGAGCTGTTTTTT. Translation gives CASSLGRAGELFF.